These T cell receptor beta chains were read from a single sample in a study of blood T cells in healthy people across ages. TCRdb re-derived calls from the 5' RACE reads in MiXCR, one entry per CDR3 protein. The table includes 1.5 million to 2 million distinct CDR3 sequences, about two fifths detected once. The sequenced material came from blood. All receptors come from a human donor in good health. Both conserved end residues are part of each CDR3. D genes are given only for firm matches. Rows may omit the clone size; those that give it use once, few, many or a size class.

size	J	D	V	CDR3	DNA
.	TRBJ1-3	.	TRBV2	CASSERGNTIYF	TGTGCCAGCAGTGAAAGAGGGAACACCATATATTTT
few	TRBJ2-4	.	TRBV7-2	CASSPTEAKNIQYF	TGTGCCAGCAGCCCGACAGAGGCCAAAAACATTCAGTACTTC
.	TRBJ2-3	TRBD1	TRBV6-5	CASSSPGQGSGDTQYF	TGTGCCAGCAGCTCACCGGGACAGGGGTCAGGAGATACGCAGTATTTT
.	TRBJ1-2	.	TRBV20-1	CSAAQGTNYGYTF	TGCAGTGCCGCACAGGGTACTAACTATGGCTACACCTTC
few	TRBJ2-3	.	TRBV20-1	CSARVRGASTDTQYF	TGCAGTGCTAGGGTCCGGGGAGCTAGCACAGATACGCAGTATTTT
.	TRBJ1-5	.	TRBV20-1	CSAGSGQSQSNQPQHF	TGCAGTGCTGGCTCCGGACAGTCCCAAAGCAATCAGCCCCAGCATTTT
.	TRBJ2-3	.	TRBV5-1	CASSSTLGTQYF	TGCGCCAGCAGCTCCACACTGGGTACGCAGTATTTT
.	TRBJ1-2	.	TRBV12-3/TRBV12-4	CASSRANSYGYTF	TGTGCCAGCAGTCGTGCGAATAGCTATGGCTACACCTTC
.	TRBJ2-1	.	TRBV7-3	CASSLGHTEEQFF	TGTGCCAGCAGCCTAGGGCACACCGAGGAGCAGTTCTTC
.	TRBJ1-1	.	TRBV6-6	CASSYSGARQRTEAFF	TGTGCCAGCAGTTACTCAGGGGCTAGGCAGCGCACTGAAGCTTTCTTT
few	TRBJ2-7	TRBD1	TRBV28	CASSSPRPGQGGGYEQYF	TGTGCCAGCAGTTCCCCCCGGCCGGGACAGGGAGGCGGCTACGAGCAGTACTTC
few	TRBJ2-7	TRBD1	TRBV27	CASRGGIDYEQYF	TGTGCCAGCAGAGGGGGCATAGACTACGAGCAGTACTTC
many	TRBJ2-6	.	TRBV20-1	CSAKQLAGANVLTF	TGCAGTGCTAAACAGCTAGCTGGGGCCAACGTCCTGACTTTC
.	TRBJ2-7	TRBD1	TRBV6-1	CASSELQGIYEQYF	TGTGCCAGCAGTGAACTACAGGGGATTTACGAGCAGTACTTC
.	TRBJ1-2	TRBD1	TRBV20-1	CSASRGQSLGGYTF	TGCAGTGCTAGTAGGGGACAGAGCCTTGGAGGCTACACCTTC
.	TRBJ2-1	TRBD2	TRBV29-1	CSVVTGGRGEQFF	TGCAGCGTTGTTACGGGGGGTCGGGGTGAGCAGTTCTTC
.	TRBJ1-5	.	TRBV7-2	CASSFFTAGPGQPQHF	TGTGCCAGCAGCTTTTTCACGGCAGGGCCGGGTCAGCCCCAGCATTTT
many	TRBJ1-2	TRBD1	TRBV5-5	CASSHQRQGAIGGYTF	TGTGCCAGCAGCCACCAACGACAGGGGGCCATCGGTGGCTACACCTTC
.	TRBJ1-4	TRBD1	TRBV7-7	CASSLQQGAELFF	TGTGCCAGCAGCCTCCAGCAGGGGGCTGAACTGTTTTTT
.	TRBJ2-5	TRBD1	TRBV5-5	CASSFIAGGLETQYF	TGTGCCAGCAGCTTTATCGCAGGGGGCTTAGAGACCCAGTACTTC